Following are 11 T cell receptor beta chains from one sample sequenced in a study of blood T cells in healthy people across ages. With a J-beta primer mix and a sample-barcoded 5' primer, a second PCR ran about 7 to 11 cycles. MiXCR, run by TCRdb on the 5' RACE reads, gives a single entry per CDR3 protein. The sample has 1.5 million to 2 million distinct CDR3 sequences; roughly 28% are singletons. The sample taken for sequencing was blood. The receptors were sampled from a woman aged 25-40 years in good health.

This clonotype was counted many times. The rearrangement joins TRBV29-1 to TRBJ1-1, with D possibly being TRBD1 (6 bases). V gave up 4 bases and J gave up 3 bases, with 12 bases separating them. This CDR3 has 13 residues. Germline CDR1 reads SQVTM; CDR2 reads ANQGSEA. As DNA, the CDR3 is TGCAGCGTTGGAGGGGGAGTGTACACTGAAGCTTTCTTT. This gives the protein CSVGGGVYTEAFF. Full variable domain (rest looked up from reference TRBV29-1 and TRBJ1-1): SAVISQKPSRDICQRGTSLTIQCQVDSQVTMMFWYRQQPGQSLTLIATANQGSEATYESGFVIDKFPISRPNLTFSTLTVSNMSPEDSSIYLCSVGGGVYTEAFFGQGTRLTVV.

The rearrangement links TRBV12-3 or TRBV12-4 to TRBJ1-1; unclear D gene. This CDR3 region has 15 residues. Trimming pared 8 bases from V and 2 bases from J, leaving 18 bases between. The DNA of the CDR3 is TGTGCCAGCGGCGTCTCGGGTAGGGTCAACACTGAAGCTTTCTTT. Translating gives CASGVSGRVNTEAFF.

This clonotype has a handful of counts. The chain has TRBV20-1 and TRBJ2-5, with a possible D match to TRBD2 (5 bases). Gene TRBJ2-7 matches the end of the DNA better, so the J call may be wrong. Looked up from germline, CDR1 is DFQATT and CDR2 is SNEGSKA (reference sequence). This CDR3 is built from 12 residues. The CDR3 reads CSAQLGSYEQYF. CDR3 sequence (DNA): TGCAGTGCGCAACTAGGAAGCTACGAGCAGTACTTC.

A word on this clonotype: At one end, the junction sequence differs from germline, possibly due to a read error. The chain carries TRBV11-2 and TRBJ2-1; possible D gene TRBD2, 6 bases. The CDR3 is 13 amino acids. CDR1 is SGHAT and CDR2 is FQNNGV in the germline V gene. CDR3 sequence (DNA): TGTGCCGGCAGCTTCGGGACTTACAATGAGCAGTTCTTC. It specifies CAGSFGTYNEQFF.

The V call is TRBV11-2, the J call TRBJ1-6, with D unclear. In germline, CDR1 is SGHAT, CDR2 FQNNGV. The V end was cut by 2 bases, the J end by 7 bases, with 12 bases between. CDR3 length equals 15 residues. The CDR3 loop is CASSLTRKRNSPLHF. CDR3 coding DNA: TGTGCCAGCAGCTTAACACGGAAGCGAAATTCACCCCTCCACTTT.

The chain has TRBV20-1 and TRBJ1-2; D gene uncertain. Trimming removed 4 bases at V and 3 bases at J, with 9 bases between. This CDR3 is 12 amino acids long. Germline V CDR1 and CDR2: DFQATT, SNEGSKA (reference sequence). CDR3 region: CSAKSGDYGYTF. CDR3 in DNA: TGCAGTGCTAAATCAGGAGACTATGGCTACACCTTC.

J is TRBJ2-1 and V is TRBV20-1; D is undetermined. This CDR3 has 14 amino acids. Germline V gives CDR1 DFQATT, CDR2 SNEGSKA (reference sequence). V was shortened by 6 bases and J by 2 bases, with 14 bases between the two germline ends. The CDR3 sequence: CSARFGRTYNEQFF. The CDR3 DNA is TGCAGTGCGAGGTTCGGGCGGACCTACAATGAGCAGTTCTTC.

This clonotype has only a few counts. This chain connects TRBV12-3 or TRBV12-4 to TRBJ1-1; possible D gene TRBD1, 6 bases. The V and J ends lost 1 base and 9 bases respectively, with 15 bases between them. CDR3 length: 14 amino acids. The CDR3 DNA reads as TGTGCCAGCAGTTTAGGTGTCAGGGGTGAGAAAGCTTTCTTT. It specifies CASSLGVRGEKAFF.

This clonotype was seen ten or more times. V usage is TRBV4-1 and J usage is TRBJ1-2; 10 positions agree with TRBD1. CDR1 and CDR2 from the germline V gene are MGHRA and YSYEKL. CDR3 size: 14 residues. Germline trimming cut 6 bases from V and 6 bases from J; bases unmatched to any gene: 7. The CDR3 region is CASSPGQGMDGYTF. CDR3 sequence (DNA): TGCGCCAGCAGTCCGGGACAGGGGATGGATGGCTACACCTTC.

This clonotype was counted a single time. V is TRBV29-1 and J is TRBJ2-5; D not resolved. The V gene lost 6 bases and the J gene lost 2 bases, with 13 bases spanning the gap. CDR3 size: 13 residues. CDR1 and CDR2 (germline): SQVTM, ANQGSEA. CDR3 amino acids: CSVKKGRQETQYF. The CDR3 nucleotides are TGCAGCGTGAAGAAAGGTAGACAAGAGACCCAGTACTTC.

The chain combines TRBV7-9 with TRBJ1-2, with D possibly being TRBD1 (6 bases). The germline V gene encodes CDR1 SEHNR and CDR2 FQNEAQ (reference sequence). V shed 4 bases and J shed 4 bases, with 13 bases lying between them. This CDR3 comprises 14 residues. The CDR3 DNA reads as TGTGCCAGCAGCTATACAGGGCAGATCTATGGCTACACCTTC. Protein product: CASSYTGQIYGYTF.